Given below is one T cell receptor (beta chain) in context. The data were taken from a study of blood T cells in healthy people across ages. Germline V lookup: CDR1 DFQATT, CDR2 SNEGSKA (reference sequence). This CDR3 comprises 14 residues. Losses at the gene ends were 3 bases for V and 1 base for J; bases not matched to a gene: 2. Primed by a sample-barcoded 5' primer and a J-beta primer mix, a second PCR proceeded for about 7 to 11 cycles. TCRdb reprocessed the 5' RACE reads via MiXCR and lists one record per CDR3 protein. This table holds about 1.1 million distinct CDR3 sequences, 35% to 45% found once.

V gene TRBV20-1 combines with J gene TRBJ2-2; 7 nucleotides align to TRBD2. This clonotype was sampled from a man aged 18 to 30 in good health. The material sequenced was blood. Here the CDR3 reads CSASAGENTGELFF. In DNA form, the CDR3 reads TGCAGTGCTAGTGCGGGGGAGAACACCGGGGAGCTGTTTTTT.